Following are 16 T cell receptor beta chains from one sample sequenced in a study of neoadjuvant nivolumab and ipilimumab in lung cancer. The protocol was immunoSEQ multiplex PCR, while the TCRdb copy is restricted to in-frame clones and leaves out a portion. The repertoire includes fewer than 7,000 clones, around 91% of them detected once, and around 3.1% sits in the top ten. Source: blood, taken after neoadjuvant nivolumab, alone or with ipilimumab, at or shortly before surgery. The receptor source for this set is an adult with non-small cell lung cancer. Some clones in this sample may be carry-over from other donors' samples.

This clone was picked up one time. The genes are TRBV6-5 and TRBJ2-1, with D tentatively TRBD2 (6 bases). V was cut by 7 bases and J by 6 bases, with 13 bases left in between. CDR3 length: 13 amino acids. The germline gives CDR1 MNHEY, CDR2 SVGAGI. Written as DNA, the CDR3 is TGTGCCAGCATTCCCGGGGGAAGCAATGAGCAGTTCTTC. It encodes CASIPGGSNEQFF.

This chain uses TRBV5-5 with TRBJ2-3, with D unclear. This CDR3 is built from 15 residues. In germline, CDR1 is SGHKS, CDR2 YYEKEE (reference sequence). V lost 1 base to trimming and J lost 2 bases, with 11 bases between them. The CDR3 nucleotides are TGTGCCAGCAGCTTGACGGCCCTACACACAGATACGCAGTATTTT. Translated: CASSLTALHTDTQYF.

V gene TRBV7-2 combines with J gene TRBJ1-1, with D unclear. This CDR3 is built from 13 residues. The V and J ends lost 4 bases and 8 bases respectively, with 14 bases between them. In germline, CDR1 is SGHTA, CDR2 FQGNSA. DNA of the CDR3: TGTGCCAGCAGCTCCAGCCCCAGCCGCGAAGCTTTCTTT. This encodes CASSSSPSREAFF. Full variable domain (missing parts from reference TRBV7-2 and TRBJ1-1): GAGVSQSPSNKVTEKGKDVELRCDPISGHTALYWYRQSLGQGLEFLIYFQGNSAPDKSGLPSDRFSAERTGGSVSTLTIQRTQQEDSAVYLCASSSSPSREAFFGQGTRLTVV.

This rearrangement joins TRBV11-2 to TRBJ2-7; TRBD2 matches at 8 bases. This CDR3 region has 15 residues. V shed 1 base, J shed 0 bases, and the junction held 2 bases outside the gene matches. In germline, CDR1 is SGHAT, CDR2 FQNNGV. CDR3 protein: CASSLGGRSSYEQYF. In DNA, the CDR3 is TGTGCCAGCAGCTTAGGCGGGAGGAGCTCCTACGAGCAGTACTTC.

This clone was detected once. The chain uses TRBV19 and TRBJ2-2; 9 bases are a match to TRBD1. The germline CDR1 and CDR2 sequences are LNHDA and SQIVND (reference sequence). The CDR3 sequence is 14 residues long. V trimming: 9 bases; J trimming: 5 bases; junction bases outside the gene matches: 7. CDR3 DNA sequence: TGTGCCAGCAGACAGGGGGTTTTTACCGGGGAGCTGTTTTTT. Amino acid sequence: CASRQGVFTGELFF.

The chain carries TRBV9 and TRBJ2-3, with 8 bases matching TRBD2. This CDR3 has 14 residues. V dropped 3 bases and J dropped 6; count of bases not matched to a gene: 6. Germline assignment: CDR1 SGDLS and CDR2 YYNGEE. The CDR3 DNA reads as TGTGCCAGCAGCGCCGGGGGGGGGCCCGATACGCAGTATTTT. Amino acid sequence: CASSAGGGPDTQYF. Variable domain in full (rest from reference TRBV9 and TRBJ2-3): DSGVTQTPKHLITATGQRVTLRCSPRSGDLSVYWYQQSLDQGLQFLIQYYNGEERAKGNILERFSAQQFPDLHSELNLSSLELGDSALYFCASSAGGGPDTQYFGPGTRLTVL.

The chain is built from TRBV6-5 and TRBJ1-3; 8 bases match TRBD1. Germline-derived CDR1 and CDR2 are MNHEY and SVGAGI. The CDR3 sequence is 15 residues long. J gave up 3 bases and V 6 bases, and 7 bases lay outside the gene matches. CDR3 bases: TGTGCCAGCAGCGCGACCGGGACAGGTGGAAACACCATATATTTT. This translates into CASSATGTGGNTIYF.

This clone was seen a few times. The gene calls are TRBV29-1 and TRBJ2-7; D is undetermined. In germline, CDR1 is SQVTM, CDR2 ANQGSEA. Trimming removed 7 bases at V and 0 bases at J, with 13 bases between. The CDR3 sequence is 13 residues long. This chain's CDR3 is CSAAWHGSYEQYF. The DNA for the CDR3 is TGCAGCGCCGCATGGCACGGCTCCTACGAGCAGTACTTC.

The V call is TRBV5-1, the J call TRBJ2-2; D might be TRBD2 (7 bases). V was trimmed by 2 bases and J by 6 bases, leaving 11 bases between them. Germline-derived CDR1 and CDR2 are SGHRS and YFSETQ. The CDR3 totals 14 residues. Here the CDR3 DNA reads TGCGCCAGCAGCTTCGGGGAGGGGGCCGGGGAGCTGTTTTTT. Its translation is CASSFGEGAGELFF.

This clone was seen a few times. At one of its ends the junction is not consistent with the germline gene, which may arise from a read error. The CDR3 spells CGGGYGANVLTF. DNA of the CDR3: TGCGGCGGGGGGTATGGGGCCAACGTCCTGACTTTC. The chain combines TRBV7-9 with TRBJ2-6; TRBD2 matches 8 bases. CDR1 is SEHNR, CDR2 FQNEAQ, per germline (reference sequence). The CDR3 has 12 amino acids.

The V and J genes are TRBV5-4 and TRBJ2-2, with D unclear. Germline CDR1 and CDR2: SGHNT and YYREEE (reference sequence). Trimming shortened V by 1 base and J by 1 base, and 2 bases separated the two germline ends. There are 13 residues in the CDR3. CDR3 sequence reads: CASSLKNTGELFF. The CDR3 DNA follows: TGTGCCAGCAGCTTGAAGAACACCGGGGAGCTGTTTTTT.

The chain carries TRBV6-1 and TRBJ2-3; no reliable D call. V lost 8 bases to trimming and J lost 4 bases, with 7 bases between them. CDR1 and CDR2 (germline): MNHNS, SASEGT. The CDR3 sequence is 11 residues long. Written as DNA, the CDR3 is TGTGCCAGCGAAAACGCAGATACGCAGTATTTT. Its protein product is CASENADTQYF.

The genes are TRBV5-1 and TRBJ1-1; perhaps TRBD1 as D (5 bases). CDR3 size: 14 residues. Trimming took off 0 bases at V and 0 bases at J, with 6 bases between the two ends. Germline assignment: CDR1 SGHRS and CDR2 YFSETQ. The CDR3 here is CASSLEQVNTEAFF. The CDR3 DNA sequence: TGCGCCAGCAGCTTGGAACAGGTGAACACTGAAGCTTTCTTT.

The rearrangement links TRBV5-1 to TRBJ1-4; 12 bases fit TRBD1. CDR3 length equals 18 residues. The germline gives CDR1 SGHRS, CDR2 YFSETQ. With V trimmed by 4 bases and J by 8 bases, 15 bases remained unmatched. This CDR3 reads CASSVKPGQGALGEKLFF. The CDR3, as DNA: TGCGCCAGCAGCGTAAAGCCGGGACAGGGGGCATTAGGCGAAAAACTGTTTTTT.

CDR3 amino acids: CAWSPAGVRRGYTF. The CDR3 region has the DNA TGTGCCTGGAGTCCCGCTGGCGTCCGGAGGGGCTACACCTTC. V is TRBV30 and J is TRBJ1-2; D is uncertain. V was clipped by 2 bases and J by 8 bases, with 18 bases between them. Germline V lookup: CDR1 GTSNPN, CDR2 SVGIG (reference sequence). CDR3 length equals 14 residues.

This clone was recorded a few times. The chain combines TRBV19 with TRBJ2-7; maybe TRBD2 (5 bases). The V gene lost 1 base and the J gene lost 6 bases, with 7 bases spanning the gap. This CDR3 is 12 amino acids long. Looked up from germline, CDR1 is LNHDA and CDR2 is SQIVND (reference sequence). In DNA, the CDR3 is TGTGCCAGTAGTATAGGTGCGGGCGAGCAGTACTTC. Translation: CASSIGAGEQYF.